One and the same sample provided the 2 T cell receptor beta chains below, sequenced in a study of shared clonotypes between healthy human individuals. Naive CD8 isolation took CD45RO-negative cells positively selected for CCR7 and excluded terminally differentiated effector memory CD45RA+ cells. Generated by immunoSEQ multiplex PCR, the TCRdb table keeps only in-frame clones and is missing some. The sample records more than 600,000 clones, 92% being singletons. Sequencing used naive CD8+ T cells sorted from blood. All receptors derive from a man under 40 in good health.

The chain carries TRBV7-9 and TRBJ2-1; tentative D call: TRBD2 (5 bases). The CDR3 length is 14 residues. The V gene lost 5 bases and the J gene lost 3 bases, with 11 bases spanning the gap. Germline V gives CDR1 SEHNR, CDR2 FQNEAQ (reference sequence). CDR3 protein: CASSIDEGYNEQFF. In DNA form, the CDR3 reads TGTGCCAGCAGCATAGACGAGGGCTACAATGAGCAGTTCTTC. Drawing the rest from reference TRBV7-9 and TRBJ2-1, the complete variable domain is DTGVSQNPRHKITKRGQNVTFRCDPISEHNRLYWYRQTLGQGPEFLTYFQNEAQLEKSRLLSDRFSAERPKGSFSTLEIQRTEQGDSAMYLCASSIDEGYNEQFFGPGTRLTVL.

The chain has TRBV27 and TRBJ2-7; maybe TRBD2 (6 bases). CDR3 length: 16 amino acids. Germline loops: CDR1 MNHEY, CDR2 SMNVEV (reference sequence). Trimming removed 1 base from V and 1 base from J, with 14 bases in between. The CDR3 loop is CASSLFGDSSSYEQYF. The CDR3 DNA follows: TGTGCCAGCAGTTTATTTGGGGACTCAAGTTCCTACGAGCAGTACTTC.